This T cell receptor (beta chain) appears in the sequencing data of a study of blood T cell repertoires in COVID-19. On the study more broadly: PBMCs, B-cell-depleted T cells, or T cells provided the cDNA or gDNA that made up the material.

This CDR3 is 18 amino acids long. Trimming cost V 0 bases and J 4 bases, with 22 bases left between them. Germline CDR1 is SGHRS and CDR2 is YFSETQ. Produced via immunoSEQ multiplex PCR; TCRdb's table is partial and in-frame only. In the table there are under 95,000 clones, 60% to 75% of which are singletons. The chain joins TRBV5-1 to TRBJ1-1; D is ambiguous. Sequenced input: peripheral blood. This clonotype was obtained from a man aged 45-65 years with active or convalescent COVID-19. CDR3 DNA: TGCGCCAGCAGCTTGGTAGCCAGCGAATCGGCCGGAGGCACTGAAGCTTTCTTT. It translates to CASSLVASESAGGTEAFF.